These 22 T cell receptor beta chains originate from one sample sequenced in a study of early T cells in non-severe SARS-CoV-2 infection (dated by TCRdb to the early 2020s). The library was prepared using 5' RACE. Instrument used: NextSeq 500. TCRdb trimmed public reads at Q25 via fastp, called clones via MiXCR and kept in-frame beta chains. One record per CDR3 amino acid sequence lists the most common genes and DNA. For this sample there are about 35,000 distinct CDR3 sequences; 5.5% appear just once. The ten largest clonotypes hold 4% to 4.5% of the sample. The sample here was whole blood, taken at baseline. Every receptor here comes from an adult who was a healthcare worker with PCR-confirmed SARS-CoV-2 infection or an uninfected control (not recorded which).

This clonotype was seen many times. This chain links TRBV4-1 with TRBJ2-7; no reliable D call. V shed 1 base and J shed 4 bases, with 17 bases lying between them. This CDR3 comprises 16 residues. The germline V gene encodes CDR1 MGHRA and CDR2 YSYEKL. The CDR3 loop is CASSQVPSAVEYEQYF. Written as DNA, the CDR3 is TGCGCCAGCAGCCAAGTCCCTTCGGCCGTCGAATACGAGCAGTACTTC.

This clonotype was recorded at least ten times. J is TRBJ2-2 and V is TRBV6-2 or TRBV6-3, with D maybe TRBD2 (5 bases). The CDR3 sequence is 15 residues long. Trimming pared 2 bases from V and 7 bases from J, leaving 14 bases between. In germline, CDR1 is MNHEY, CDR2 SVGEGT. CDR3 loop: CASSYTTPGFGELFF. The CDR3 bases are TGTGCCAGCAGTTACACTACTCCGGGATTCGGGGAGCTGTTTTTT.

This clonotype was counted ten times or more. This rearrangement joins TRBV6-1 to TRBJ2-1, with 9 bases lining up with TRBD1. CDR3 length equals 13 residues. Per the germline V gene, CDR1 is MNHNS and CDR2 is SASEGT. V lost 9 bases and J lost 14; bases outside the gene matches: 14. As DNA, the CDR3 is TGTGCCAGTACCGCGGGACAGGGTGGAGTAGAGTTCTTC. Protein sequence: CASTAGQGGVEFF.

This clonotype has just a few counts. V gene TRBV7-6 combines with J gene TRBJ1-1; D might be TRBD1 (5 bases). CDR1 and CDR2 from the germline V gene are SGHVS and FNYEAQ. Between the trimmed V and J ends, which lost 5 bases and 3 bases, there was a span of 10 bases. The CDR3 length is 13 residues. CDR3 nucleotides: TGTGCCAGCAGCCCCGGGGACTACACTGAAGCTTTCTTT. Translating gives CASSPGDYTEAFF.

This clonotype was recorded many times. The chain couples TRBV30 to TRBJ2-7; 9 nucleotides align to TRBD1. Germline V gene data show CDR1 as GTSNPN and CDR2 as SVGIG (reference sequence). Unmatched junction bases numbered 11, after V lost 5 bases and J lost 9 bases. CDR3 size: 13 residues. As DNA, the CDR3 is TGTGCCTGGGGACCGGGACAGGGTTTAGCGCAGTACTTC. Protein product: CAWGPGQGLAQYF.

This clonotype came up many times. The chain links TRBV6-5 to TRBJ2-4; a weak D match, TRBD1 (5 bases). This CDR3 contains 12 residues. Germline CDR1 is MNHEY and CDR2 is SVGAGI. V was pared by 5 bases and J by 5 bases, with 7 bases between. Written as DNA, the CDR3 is TGTGCCAGCAGTACGACAGAAAACATTCAGTACTTC. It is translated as CASSTTENIQYF.

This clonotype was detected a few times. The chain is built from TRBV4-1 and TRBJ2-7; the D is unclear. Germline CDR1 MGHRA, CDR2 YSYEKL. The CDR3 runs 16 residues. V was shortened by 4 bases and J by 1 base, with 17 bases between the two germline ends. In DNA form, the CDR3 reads TGCGCCAGCAGCCCAGGAAGCCCTCTCCGTTCCTACGAGCAGTACTTC. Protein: CASSPGSPLRSYEQYF.

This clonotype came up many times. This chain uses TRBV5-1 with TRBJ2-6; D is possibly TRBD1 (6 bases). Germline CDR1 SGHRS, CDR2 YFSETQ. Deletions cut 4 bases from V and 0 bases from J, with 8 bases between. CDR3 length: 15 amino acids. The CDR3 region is CASSPTGSGANVLTF. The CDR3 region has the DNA TGCGCCAGCAGCCCGACAGGCTCTGGGGCCAACGTCCTGACTTTC.

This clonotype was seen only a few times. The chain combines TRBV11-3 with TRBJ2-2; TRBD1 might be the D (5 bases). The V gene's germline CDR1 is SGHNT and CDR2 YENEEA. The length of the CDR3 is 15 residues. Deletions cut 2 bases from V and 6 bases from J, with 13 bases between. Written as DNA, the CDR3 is TGTGCCAGCAGCTTAAAGCAGGGTTCATCCGGGGAGCTGTTTTTT. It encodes CASSLKQGSSGELFF.

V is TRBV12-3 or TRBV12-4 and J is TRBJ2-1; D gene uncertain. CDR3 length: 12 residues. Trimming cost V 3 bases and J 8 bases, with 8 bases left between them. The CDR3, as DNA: TGTGCCAGCAGTTTTGCGGTGGATGAGCAGTTCTTC. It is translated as CASSFAVDEQFF.

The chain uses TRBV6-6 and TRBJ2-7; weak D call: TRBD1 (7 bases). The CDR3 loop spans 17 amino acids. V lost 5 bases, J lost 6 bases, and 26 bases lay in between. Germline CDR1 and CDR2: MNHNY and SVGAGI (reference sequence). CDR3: CASSPQKTGRFVSEQYF. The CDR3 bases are TGTGCCAGCAGTCCCCAAAAGACAGGGAGGTTCGTCTCCGAGCAGTACTTC.

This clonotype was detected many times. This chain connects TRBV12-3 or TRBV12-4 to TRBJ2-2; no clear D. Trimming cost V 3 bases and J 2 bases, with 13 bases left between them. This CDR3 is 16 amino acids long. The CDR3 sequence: CASSLGNPRNTGELFF. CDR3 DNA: TGTGCCAGCAGTTTGGGAAACCCAAGAAACACCGGGGAGCTGTTTTTT.

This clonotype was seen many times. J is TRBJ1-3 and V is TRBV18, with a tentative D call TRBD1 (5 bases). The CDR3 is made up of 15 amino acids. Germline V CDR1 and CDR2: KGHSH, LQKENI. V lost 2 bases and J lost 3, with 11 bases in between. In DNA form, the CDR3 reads TGTGCCAGCTCACCAGGTTCAGGGATTGGAAACACCATATATTTT. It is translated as CASSPGSGIGNTIYF. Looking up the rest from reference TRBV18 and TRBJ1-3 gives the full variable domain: NAGVMQNPRHLVRRRGQEARLRCSPMKGHSHVYWYRQLPEEGLKFMVYLQKENIIDESGMPKERFSAEFPKEGPSILRIQQVVRGDSAAYFCASSPGSGIGNTIYFGEGSWLTVV.

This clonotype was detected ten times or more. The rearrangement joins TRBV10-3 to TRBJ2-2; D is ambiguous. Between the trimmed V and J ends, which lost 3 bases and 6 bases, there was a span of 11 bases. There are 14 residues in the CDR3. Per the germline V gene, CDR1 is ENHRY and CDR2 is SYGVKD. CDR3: CAISEVLGPGELFF. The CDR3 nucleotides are TGTGCCATCAGTGAAGTGTTAGGGCCCGGGGAGCTGTTTTTT.

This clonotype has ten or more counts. In DNA, the CDR3 is TGCAGTGCTAGAGATGTGCGACGCGATAACACTGAAGCTTTCTTT. Translated, it gives CSARDVRRDNTEAFF. The V gene is TRBV20-1, the J gene TRBJ1-1, with D unclear. Germline CDR1 and CDR2: DFQATT and SNEGSKA (reference sequence). V dropped 0 bases and J dropped 2 bases, with 13 bases sitting between them. CDR3 length: 15 residues.

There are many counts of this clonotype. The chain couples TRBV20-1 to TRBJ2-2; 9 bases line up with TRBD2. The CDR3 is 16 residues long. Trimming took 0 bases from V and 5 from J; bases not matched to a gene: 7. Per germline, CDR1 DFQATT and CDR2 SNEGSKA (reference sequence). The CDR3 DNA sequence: TGCAGTGCTAGAGATCGCCTAGCGGGGAATACCGGGGAGCTGTTTTTT. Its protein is CSARDRLAGNTGELFF.

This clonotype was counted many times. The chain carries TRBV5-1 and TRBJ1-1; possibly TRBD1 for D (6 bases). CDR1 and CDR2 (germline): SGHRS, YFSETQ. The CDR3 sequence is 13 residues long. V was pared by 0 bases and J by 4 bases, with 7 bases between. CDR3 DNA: TGCGCCAGCAGCTTGGACAGGGTCACTGAAGCTTTCTTT. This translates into CASSLDRVTEAFF.

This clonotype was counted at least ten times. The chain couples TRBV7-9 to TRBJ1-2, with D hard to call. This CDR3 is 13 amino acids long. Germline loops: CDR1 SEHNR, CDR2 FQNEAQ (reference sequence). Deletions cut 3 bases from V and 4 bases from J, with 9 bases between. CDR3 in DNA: TGTGCCAGCAGCTTCCCAGAATTCTATGGCTACACCTTC. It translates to CASSFPEFYGYTF.

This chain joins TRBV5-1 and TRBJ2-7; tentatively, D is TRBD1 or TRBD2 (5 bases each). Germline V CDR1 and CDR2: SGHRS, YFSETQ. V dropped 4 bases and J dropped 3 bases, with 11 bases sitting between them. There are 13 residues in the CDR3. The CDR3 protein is CASSAGTSYEQYF. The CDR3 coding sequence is TGCGCCAGCAGCGCCGGGACCAGCTACGAGCAGTACTTC.

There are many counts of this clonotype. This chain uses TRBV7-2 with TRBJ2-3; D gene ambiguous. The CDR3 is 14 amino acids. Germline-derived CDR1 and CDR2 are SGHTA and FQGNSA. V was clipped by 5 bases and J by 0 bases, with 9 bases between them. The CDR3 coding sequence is TGTGCCAGCAGCAGAACTCCTAGCACAGATACGCAGTATTTT. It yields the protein CASSRTPSTDTQYF.

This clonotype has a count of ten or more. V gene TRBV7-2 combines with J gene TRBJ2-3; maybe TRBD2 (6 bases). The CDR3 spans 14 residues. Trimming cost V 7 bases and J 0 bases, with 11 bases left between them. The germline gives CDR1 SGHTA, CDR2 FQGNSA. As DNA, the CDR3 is TGTGCCAGCAAGGAGGGGCATAGCACAGATACGCAGTATTTT. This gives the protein CASKEGHSTDTQYF.

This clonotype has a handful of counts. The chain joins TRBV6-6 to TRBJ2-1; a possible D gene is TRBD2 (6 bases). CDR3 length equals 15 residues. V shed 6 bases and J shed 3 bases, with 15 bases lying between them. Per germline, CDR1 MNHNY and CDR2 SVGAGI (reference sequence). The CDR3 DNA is TGTGCCAGCAGCTCGGGGGAGACCCTCTACAATGAGCAGTTCTTC. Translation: CASSSGETLYNEQFF.